Listed here are 3 T cell receptor beta chains from one sample, sequenced in a study of T cell repertoires in aging, cancer and after chemotherapy. The template was genomic DNA from peripheral blood, not RNA. Rearranged V-D-J TRB sequences were amplified with a mixed TRB-A/B primer pool. Each CDR3 protein is one row after TCRdb ran MiXCR on the multiplex PCR reads. The table shows roughly 3,000 distinct CDR3 sequences, with under 45% occurring only once. The sequencing input was blood. The receptors were gathered from a human donor with a solid tumor.

V is TRBV6-1 and J is TRBJ2-1; TRBD2 is a possible D gene (6 bases). Germline loops: CDR1 MNHNS, CDR2 SASEGT. The CDR3 is 15 residues long. V was pared by 5 bases and J by 0 bases, with 11 bases between. The CDR3 sequence is CASSFGGYSYNEQFF. CDR3 bases: TGTGCCAGCAGTTTTGGGGGGTACTCCTACAATGAGCAGTTCTTC.

The chain joins TRBV7-6 to TRBJ2-5; 8 bases line up with TRBD1. J gave up 3 bases and V 5 bases, and 5 bases lay outside the gene matches. Germline V gene sequence: CDR1 SGHVS, CDR2 FNYEAQ. The CDR3 is 14 amino acids. The CDR3 DNA is TGTGCCAGCAGCGGGATGACAGGGGAAGAGACCCAGTACTTC. Its translation: CASSGMTGEETQYF.

This chain uses TRBV5-4 with TRBJ2-5; D is unclear. The germline V gene encodes CDR1 SGHNT and CDR2 YYREEE (reference sequence). Deletions cut 0 bases from V and 5 bases from J, with 8 bases between. The CDR3 covers 13 residues. The chain's CDR3 is CASSLEGLETQYF. In DNA form, the CDR3 reads TGTGCCAGCAGCTTGGAAGGGTTGGAGACCCAGTACTTC.